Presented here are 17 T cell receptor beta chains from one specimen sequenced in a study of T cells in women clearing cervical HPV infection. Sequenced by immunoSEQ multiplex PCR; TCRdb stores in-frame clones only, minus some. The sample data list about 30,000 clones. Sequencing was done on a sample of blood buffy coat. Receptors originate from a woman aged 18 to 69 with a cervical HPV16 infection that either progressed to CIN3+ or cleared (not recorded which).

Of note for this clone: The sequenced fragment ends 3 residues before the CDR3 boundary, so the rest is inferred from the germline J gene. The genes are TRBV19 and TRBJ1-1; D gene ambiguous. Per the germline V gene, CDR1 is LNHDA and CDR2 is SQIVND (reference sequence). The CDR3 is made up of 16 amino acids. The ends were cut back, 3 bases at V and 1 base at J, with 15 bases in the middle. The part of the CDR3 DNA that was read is TGTGCCAGTAGTATGGATCCCGGACGGGGGAACACTGAA. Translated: CASSMDPGRGNTE. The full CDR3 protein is CASSMDPGRGNTEAFF. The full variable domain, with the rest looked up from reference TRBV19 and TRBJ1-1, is DGGITQSPKYLFRKEGQNVTLSCEQNLNHDAMYWYRQDPGQGLRLIYYSQIVNDFQKGDIAEGYSVSREKKESFPLTVTSAQKNPTAFYLCASSMDPGRGNTEAFFGQGTRLTVV.

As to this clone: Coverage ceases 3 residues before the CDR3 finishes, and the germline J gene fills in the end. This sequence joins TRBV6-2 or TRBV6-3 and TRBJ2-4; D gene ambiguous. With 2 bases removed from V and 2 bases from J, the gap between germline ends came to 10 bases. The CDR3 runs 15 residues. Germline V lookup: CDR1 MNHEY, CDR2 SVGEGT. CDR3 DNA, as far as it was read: TGTGCCAGCAGTTACGCAAGGGTCTCCAAAAACATT. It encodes CASSYARVSKNI. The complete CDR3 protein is CASSYARVSKNIQYF.

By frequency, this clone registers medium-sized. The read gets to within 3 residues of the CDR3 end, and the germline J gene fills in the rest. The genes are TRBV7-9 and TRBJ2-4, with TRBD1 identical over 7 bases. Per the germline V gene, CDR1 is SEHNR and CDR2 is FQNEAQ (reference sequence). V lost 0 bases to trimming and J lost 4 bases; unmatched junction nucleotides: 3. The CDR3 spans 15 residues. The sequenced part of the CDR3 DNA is TGTGCCAGCAGCTTAGCTCGACAGGGTAAAAACATT. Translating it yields CASSLARQGKNI. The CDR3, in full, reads CASSLARQGKNIQYF. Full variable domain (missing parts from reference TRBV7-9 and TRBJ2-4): DTGVSQNPRHKITKRGQNVTFRCDPISEHNRLYWYRQTLGQGPEFLTYFQNEAQLEKSRLLSDRFSAERPKGSFSTLEIQRTEQGDSAMYLCASSLARQGKNIQYFGAGTRLSVL.

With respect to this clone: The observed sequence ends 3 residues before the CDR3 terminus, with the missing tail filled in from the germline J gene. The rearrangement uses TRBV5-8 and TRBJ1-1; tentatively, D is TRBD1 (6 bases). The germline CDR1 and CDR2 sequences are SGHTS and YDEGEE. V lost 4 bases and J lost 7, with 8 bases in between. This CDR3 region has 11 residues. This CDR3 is CASSGTIEAFF. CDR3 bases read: TGTGCCAGCAGCGGGACAATTGAA.

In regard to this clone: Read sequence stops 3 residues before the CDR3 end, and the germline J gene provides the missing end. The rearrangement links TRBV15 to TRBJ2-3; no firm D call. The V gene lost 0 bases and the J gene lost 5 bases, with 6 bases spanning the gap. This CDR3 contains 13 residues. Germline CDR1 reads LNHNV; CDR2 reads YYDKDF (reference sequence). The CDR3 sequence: CATSRDPRDTQYF. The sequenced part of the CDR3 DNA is TGTGCCACCAGCAGAGACCCCCGAGATACG.

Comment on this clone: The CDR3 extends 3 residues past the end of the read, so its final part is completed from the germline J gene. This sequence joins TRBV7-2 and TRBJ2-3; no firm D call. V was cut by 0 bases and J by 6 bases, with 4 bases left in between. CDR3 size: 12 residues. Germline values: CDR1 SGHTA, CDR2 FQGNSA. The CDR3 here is CASSLARDTQYF. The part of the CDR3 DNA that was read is TGTGCCAGCAGCTTAGCCAGGGATACG.

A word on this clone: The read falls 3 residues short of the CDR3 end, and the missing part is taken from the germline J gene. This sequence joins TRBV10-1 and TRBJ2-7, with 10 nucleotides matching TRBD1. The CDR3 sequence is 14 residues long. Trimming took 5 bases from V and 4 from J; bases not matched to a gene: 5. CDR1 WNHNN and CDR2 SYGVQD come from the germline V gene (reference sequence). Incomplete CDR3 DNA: TGCGCCAGCAGTCCCGGGGACAGGGGATACGAG. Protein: CASSPGDRGYE. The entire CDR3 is CASSPGDRGYEQYF.

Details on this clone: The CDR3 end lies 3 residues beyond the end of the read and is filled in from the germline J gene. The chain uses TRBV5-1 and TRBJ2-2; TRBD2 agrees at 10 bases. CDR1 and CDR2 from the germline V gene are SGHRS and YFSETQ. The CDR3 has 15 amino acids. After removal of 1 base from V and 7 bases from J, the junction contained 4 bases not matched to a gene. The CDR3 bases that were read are TGCGCCAGCAGCTTGACTAGCGGGATTGGCGGGGAG. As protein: CASSLTSGIGGE. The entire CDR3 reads CASSLTSGIGGELFF.

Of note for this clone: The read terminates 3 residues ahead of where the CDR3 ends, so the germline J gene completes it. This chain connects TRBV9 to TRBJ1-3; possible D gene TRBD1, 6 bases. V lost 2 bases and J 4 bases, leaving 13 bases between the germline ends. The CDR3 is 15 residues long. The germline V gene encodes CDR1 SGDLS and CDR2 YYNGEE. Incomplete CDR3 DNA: TGTGCCAGCAGCGTCGAACAGGGTGGGGGAAACACC. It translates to CASSVEQGGGNT. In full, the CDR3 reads CASSVEQGGGNTIYF.

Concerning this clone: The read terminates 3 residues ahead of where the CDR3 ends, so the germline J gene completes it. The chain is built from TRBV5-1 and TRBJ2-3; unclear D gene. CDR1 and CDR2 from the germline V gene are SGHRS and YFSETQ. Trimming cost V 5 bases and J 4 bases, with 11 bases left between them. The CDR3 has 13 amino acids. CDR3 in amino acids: CASSDKAADTQYF. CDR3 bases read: TGCGCCAGCAGTGATAAAGCCGCAGATACG.

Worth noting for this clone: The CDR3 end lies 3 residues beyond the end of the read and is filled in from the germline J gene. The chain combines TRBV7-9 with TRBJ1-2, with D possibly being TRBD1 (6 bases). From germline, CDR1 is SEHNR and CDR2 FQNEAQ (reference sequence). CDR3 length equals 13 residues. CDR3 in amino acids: CASSSGASNDYTF. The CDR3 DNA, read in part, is TGTGCCAGCAGTTCAGGGGCGAGCAATGAC.

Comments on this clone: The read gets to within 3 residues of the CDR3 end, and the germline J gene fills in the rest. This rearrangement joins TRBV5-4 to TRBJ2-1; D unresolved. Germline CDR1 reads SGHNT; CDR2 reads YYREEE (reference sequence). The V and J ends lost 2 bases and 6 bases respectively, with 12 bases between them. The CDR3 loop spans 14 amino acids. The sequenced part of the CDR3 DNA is TGTGCCAGCAGCTTTCATTATGGCCCCAATGAG. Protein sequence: CASSFHYGPNE. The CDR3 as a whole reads CASSFHYGPNEQFF.

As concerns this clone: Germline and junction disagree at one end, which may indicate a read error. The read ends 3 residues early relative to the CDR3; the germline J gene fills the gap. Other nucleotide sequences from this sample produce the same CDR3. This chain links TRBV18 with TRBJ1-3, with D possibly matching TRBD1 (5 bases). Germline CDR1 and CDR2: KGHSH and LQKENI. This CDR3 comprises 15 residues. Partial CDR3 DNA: TGTGCCAGCTCACCACAGGGGCAGGCAGGAAACACA. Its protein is CASSPQGQAGNT. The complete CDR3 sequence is CASSPQGQAGNTIYF. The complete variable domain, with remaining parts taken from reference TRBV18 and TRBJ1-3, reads NAGVMQNPRHLVRRRGQEARLRCSPMKGHSHVYWYRQLPEEGLKFMVYLQKENIIDESGMPKERFSAEFPKEGPSILRIQQVVRGDSAAYFCASSPQGQAGNTIYFGEGSWLTVV.

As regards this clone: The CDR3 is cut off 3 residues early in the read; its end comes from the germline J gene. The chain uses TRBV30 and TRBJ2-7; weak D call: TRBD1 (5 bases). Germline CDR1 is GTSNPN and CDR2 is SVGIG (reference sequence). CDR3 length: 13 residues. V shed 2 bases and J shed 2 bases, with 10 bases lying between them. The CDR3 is CAWSPTGPYEQYF. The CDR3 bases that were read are TGTGCCTGGAGTCCTACAGGACCCTACGAG.

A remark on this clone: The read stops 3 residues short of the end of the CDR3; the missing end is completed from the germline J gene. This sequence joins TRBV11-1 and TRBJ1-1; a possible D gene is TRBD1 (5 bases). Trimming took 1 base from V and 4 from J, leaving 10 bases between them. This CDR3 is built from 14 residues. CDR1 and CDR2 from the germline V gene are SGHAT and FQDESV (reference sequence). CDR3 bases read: TGTGCCAGCAGCTTAGGCCCAGGGTTCACTGAA. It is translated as CASSLGPGFTE. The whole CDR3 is CASSLGPGFTEAFF.

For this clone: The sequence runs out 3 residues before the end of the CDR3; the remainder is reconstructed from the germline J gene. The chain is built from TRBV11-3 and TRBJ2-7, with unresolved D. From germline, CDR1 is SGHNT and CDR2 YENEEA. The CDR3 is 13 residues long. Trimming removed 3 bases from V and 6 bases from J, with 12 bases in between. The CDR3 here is CASSFTSRGEQYF. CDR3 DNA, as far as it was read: TGTGCCAGCAGCTTTACTTCGCGCGGCGAG. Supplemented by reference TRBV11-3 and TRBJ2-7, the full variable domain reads EAGVVQSPRYKIIEKKQPVAFWCNPISGHNTLYWYLQNLGQGPELLIRYENEEAVDDSQLPKDRFSAERLKGVDSTLKIQPAELGDSAVYLCASSFTSRGEQYFGPGTRLTVT.

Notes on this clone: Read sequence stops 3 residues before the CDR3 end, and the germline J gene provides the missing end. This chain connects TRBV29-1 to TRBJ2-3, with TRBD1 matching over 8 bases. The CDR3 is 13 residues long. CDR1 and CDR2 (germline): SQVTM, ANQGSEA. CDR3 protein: CSVEQGAGETQYF. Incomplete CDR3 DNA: TGCAGCGTTGAACAGGGGGCAGGGGAGACG.